One TCR beta chain is described in this entry. The length of the CDR3 is 13 residues. From germline, CDR1 is MGHDK and CDR2 SYGVNS. These data come from a study of monozygotic twins with inflammatory bowel disease. One entry per CDR3 protein, without DNA, is what TCRdb gives after re-calling the 5' RACE reads. The sample table sets out about 140,000 distinct CDR3 sequences. V gene TRBV25-1 combines with J gene TRBJ1-1; checking the TCRdb D call of TRBD1 is not possible without DNA. The TCR comes from a human donor with ulcerative colitis or Crohn's disease, or a healthy co-twin of an affected twin (not recorded which). Sequenced sample: blood. CDR3: CASRGTGASEAFF.